The text below deals with one T cell receptor (beta chain). J lost 3 bases, V lost 6 bases, and 2 bases had no gene match. In germline, CDR1 is MNHEY, CDR2 SVGAGI. This CDR3 has 12 residues. The record originates from a study of control samples from healthy donors and cancer patients. The method was immunoSEQ multiplex PCR; TCRdb's version includes in-frame clones alone and lacks a portion of them. The data show about 150,000 clones, with over 85% seen just once and 5.5% to 7.5% held by the top ten. The rearrangement joins TRBV6-5 to TRBJ2-7; 7 positions match TRBD1. The clonotype originates from a man in his late teens or twenties in good health. The specimen was blood. CDR3 sequence (DNA): TGTGCCAGCAGGGGACAGAGCTACGAGCAGTACTTC. Its protein product is CASRGQSYEQYF.